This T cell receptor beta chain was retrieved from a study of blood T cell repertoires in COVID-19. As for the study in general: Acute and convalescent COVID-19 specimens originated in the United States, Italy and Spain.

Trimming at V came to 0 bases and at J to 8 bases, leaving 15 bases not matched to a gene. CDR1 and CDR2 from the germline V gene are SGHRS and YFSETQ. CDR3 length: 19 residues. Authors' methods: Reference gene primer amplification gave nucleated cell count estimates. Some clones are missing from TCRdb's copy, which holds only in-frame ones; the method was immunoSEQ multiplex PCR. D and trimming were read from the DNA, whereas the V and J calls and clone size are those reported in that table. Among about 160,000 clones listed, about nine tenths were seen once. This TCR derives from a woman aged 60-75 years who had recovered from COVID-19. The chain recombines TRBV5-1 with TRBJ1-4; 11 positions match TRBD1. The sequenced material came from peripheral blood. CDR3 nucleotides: TGCGCCAGCAGCTTGGTCGGTGGGGGACAGGGGGACCGAGGGGAAAAACTGTTTTTT. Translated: CASSLVGGGQGDRGEKLFF.